This T cell receptor (beta chain) was sequenced in a study of T cell responses to AZD1222 COVID-19 vaccine. CDR3 length equals 11 residues. CDR1 DFQATT and CDR2 SNEGSKA come from the germline V gene (reference sequence). V was clipped by 5 bases and J by 7 bases; unmatched bases: 3. TCRdb's copy holds only in-frame clones and misses some; the assay was immunoSEQ multiplex PCR. The top ten clones hold approximately 2.1% of a sample with some 150,000 clones, about 91% of them seen once. About this clone: At the DNA level, this CDR3 is encoded by other sequences in the same sample as well.

Sequencing was performed on peripheral blood, taken on day 0 of AZD1222 vaccination. The chain recombines TRBV20-1 with TRBJ1-2, with TRBD1 matching 8 bases. The TCR was taken from an adult in good health. In DNA, the CDR3 is TGCAGTGCTGGACAGGGTGGTGGCTACACCTTC. Translated, it gives CSAGQGGGYTF.